This is a list of T cell receptor beta chains from one sample in a study of CD8+ T cells in alopecia areata. This table comes from immunoSEQ multiplex PCR, and its TCRdb copy is limited to in-frame clones, with some not included. Here the sample spans more than 95,000 clones, about 40% being singletons. The sequenced sample consisted of CD4+ T cells sorted from blood. These receptor sequences come from a human donor with alopecia areata. Each CDR3 is given with its conserved first and last residue. Each record gives: V gene, J gene, clone size, D gene, CDR3 DNA, CDR3 protein. The D gene is left open where the match is weak. Expanded clones get a size class; other rows say once, few or many, or leave the size out.

v_call: TRBV2; j_call: TRBJ2-3; clone_size: .; d_call: .; cdr3_nt: TGTGCCAGTGGTCGGTCAGGGGGATTCCGGGAGATTCGGGCAGATACGCAGTATTTT; cdr3_aa: CASGRSGGFREIRADTQYF
v_call: TRBV11-1; j_call: TRBJ2-7; clone_size: .; d_call: TRBD1; cdr3_nt: TGTGCCAGCAGCTCTCGGACAGGGGACAACGAGCAGTACTTC; cdr3_aa: CASSSRTGDNEQYF
v_call: TRBV28; j_call: TRBJ1-5; clone_size: .; d_call: TRBD1; cdr3_nt: TGTGCCAGCAGTTCTGGGACAGGGAGCAATCAGCCCCAGCATTTT; cdr3_aa: CASSSGTGSNQPQHF
v_call: TRBV28; j_call: TRBJ2-4; clone_size: few; d_call: TRBD1; cdr3_nt: TGTGCCAGCAGTTCGATCACAGGGGATCGGAGGATTCAGTACTTC; cdr3_aa: CASSSITGDRRIQYF
v_call: TRBV21-1; j_call: TRBJ2-2; clone_size: few; d_call: .; cdr3_nt: TGTGCCAGCAGCCGAGAAGGAGGGCTGTTTTTT; cdr3_aa: CASSREGGLFF
v_call: TRBV27; j_call: TRBJ2-7; clone_size: .; d_call: TRBD2; cdr3_nt: TGTGCCAGCAGCACCCGGGGGGGCATCGGGTACGAGCAGTACTTC; cdr3_aa: CASSTRGGIGYEQYF
v_call: TRBV29-1; j_call: TRBJ2-4; clone_size: .; d_call: .; cdr3_nt: TGCAGCGTTGAAGAGTCAGGGAAAGCCAAAAACATTCAGTACTTC; cdr3_aa: CSVEESGKAKNIQYF
v_call: TRBV30; j_call: TRBJ1-5; clone_size: .; d_call: .; cdr3_nt: TGTGCCTGGGGCGGGGCGGGCAATCAGCCCCAGCATTTT; cdr3_aa: CAWGGAGNQPQHF
v_call: TRBV30; j_call: TRBJ1-2; clone_size: .; d_call: .; cdr3_nt: TGTGCCTGGAGTGTGTTAGGGGTTAACTATGGCTACACCTTC; cdr3_aa: CAWSVLGVNYGYTF
v_call: TRBV9; j_call: TRBJ2-7; clone_size: once; d_call: .; cdr3_nt: TGTGCCAGCAGCGACCCCCAGGGCGGTCGAAAGTACTTC; cdr3_aa: CASSDPQGGRKYF
v_call: TRBV19; j_call: TRBJ2-7; clone_size: .; d_call: TRBD1; cdr3_nt: TGTGCCAGTAGTAACAGGGGCGCAAGCTACGAGCAGTACTTC; cdr3_aa: CASSNRGASYEQYF
v_call: TRBV15; j_call: TRBJ2-7; clone_size: .; d_call: .; cdr3_nt: TGTGCCACCAGCAGAGATCTGGTGGTCCGGGAGCAGTACTTC; cdr3_aa: CATSRDLVVREQYF
v_call: TRBV5-1; j_call: TRBJ2-7; clone_size: few; d_call: .; cdr3_nt: TGCGCCAGCAGCATAGGGGACGGCTCCTACGAGCAGTACTTC; cdr3_aa: CASSIGDGSYEQYF